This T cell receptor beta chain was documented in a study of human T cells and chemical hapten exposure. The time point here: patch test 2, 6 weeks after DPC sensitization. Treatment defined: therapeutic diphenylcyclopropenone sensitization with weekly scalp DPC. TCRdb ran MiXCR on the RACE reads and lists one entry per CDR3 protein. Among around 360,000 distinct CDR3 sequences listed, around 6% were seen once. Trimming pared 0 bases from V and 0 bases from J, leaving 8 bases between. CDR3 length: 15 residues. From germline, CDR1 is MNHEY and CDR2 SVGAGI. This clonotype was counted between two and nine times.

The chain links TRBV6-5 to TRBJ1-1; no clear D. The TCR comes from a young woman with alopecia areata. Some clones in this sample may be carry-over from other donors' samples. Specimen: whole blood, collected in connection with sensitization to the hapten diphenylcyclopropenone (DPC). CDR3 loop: CASSYSWALNTEAFF. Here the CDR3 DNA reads TGTGCCAGCAGTTACTCGTGGGCCTTGAACACTGAAGCTTTCTTT.